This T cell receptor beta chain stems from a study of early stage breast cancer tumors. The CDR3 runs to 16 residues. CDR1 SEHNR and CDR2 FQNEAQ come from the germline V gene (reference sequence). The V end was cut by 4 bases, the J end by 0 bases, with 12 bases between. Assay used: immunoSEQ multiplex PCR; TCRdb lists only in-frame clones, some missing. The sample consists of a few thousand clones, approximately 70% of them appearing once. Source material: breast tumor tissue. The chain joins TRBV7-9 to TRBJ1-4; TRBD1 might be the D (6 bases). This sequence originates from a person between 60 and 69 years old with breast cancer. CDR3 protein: CASSSGRGSTNEKLFF. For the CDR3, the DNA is TGTGCCAGCAGCTCGGGCAGGGGATCAACTAATGAAAAACTGTTTTTT. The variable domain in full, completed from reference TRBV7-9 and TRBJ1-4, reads DTGVSQNPRHKITKRGQNVTFRCDPISEHNRLYWYRQTLGQGPEFLTYFQNEAQLEKSRLLSDRFSAERPKGSFSTLEIQRTEQGDSAMYLCASSSGRGSTNEKLFFGSGTQLSVL.